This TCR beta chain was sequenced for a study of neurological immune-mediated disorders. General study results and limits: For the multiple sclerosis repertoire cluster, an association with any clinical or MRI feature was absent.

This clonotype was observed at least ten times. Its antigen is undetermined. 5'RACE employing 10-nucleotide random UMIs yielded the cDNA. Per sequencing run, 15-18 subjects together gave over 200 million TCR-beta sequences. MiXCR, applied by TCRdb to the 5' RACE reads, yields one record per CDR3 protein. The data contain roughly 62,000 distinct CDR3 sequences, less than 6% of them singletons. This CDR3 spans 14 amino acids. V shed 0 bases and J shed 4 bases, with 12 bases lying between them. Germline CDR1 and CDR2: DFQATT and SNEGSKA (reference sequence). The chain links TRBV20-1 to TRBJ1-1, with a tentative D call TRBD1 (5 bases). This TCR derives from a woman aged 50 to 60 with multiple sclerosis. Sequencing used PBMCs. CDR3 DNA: TGCAGTGCTAGAGATGCAGGTCAGGGCACTGAAGCTTTCTTT. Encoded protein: CSARDAGQGTEAFF.